This TCR beta chain was identified in a study of T-cell reconstitution after alpha-beta-depleted transplantation in children. Study-level results: At one year after transplant, newly produced T cells mostly accounted for T-cell counts and diversity.

The CDR3 covers 11 residues. Trimming removed 4 bases from V and 12 bases from J; junction bases left unmatched: 4. Germline CDR1 and CDR2: MDHEN and SYDVKM. Preparing the TCRbeta library involved the use of unique molecular identifiers. MiXCR, applied by TCRdb to the PCR reads, yields one record per CDR3 protein. The data show around 490,000 distinct CDR3 sequences, roughly an eighth seen once. As concerns this clonotype: Its antigen is not identified.

The chain joins TRBV28 to TRBJ2-7; 9 bases align to TRBD1. The sample was PBMCs, mostly from graft donor cells, taken 180 days after TCRalphabeta/CD19-depleted stem cell transplant. The sequence was obtained from a female patient aged 2-9 years who had a stem cell transplant for aplastic anemia, so the T cells may come from the graft donor. CDR3 in DNA: TGTGCCAGCAGTTGGACAGGGGACCTGTACTTC. This translates into CASSWTGDLYF.